This T cell receptor (beta chain) stems from a study of T cells after yellow fever vaccination. Germline CDR1 and CDR2: MNHEY and SVGAGI. This CDR3 is 17 amino acids long. V was shortened by 2 bases and J by 0 bases, with 11 bases between the two germline ends. Study-level findings and limits: Post-booster repertoires again held most primary-vaccination clones (about 96% CD4, roughly 88% CD8).

Concerning this clonotype itself: Its antigen is not known.

In making TCR cDNA, 5'RACE template switching added a universal primer site and UMIs to it. TCRdb re-analysed the 5' RACE reads in MiXCR, keeping a single row per CDR3 protein. The sample contains approximately 550,000 distinct CDR3 sequences, 13% of which appear only once. The receptor comes from a young man who received the YFV17D yellow fever vaccine. The V gene is TRBV6-5, the J gene TRBJ2-6; tentatively, D is TRBD2 (7 bases). This specimen was PBMCs, taken on the day of the yellow fever booster vaccination. The CDR3: CASSYGRGISGANVLTF. Here the CDR3 DNA reads TGTGCCAGCAGTTACGGGAGGGGGATCTCTGGGGCCAACGTCCTGACTTTC.